These 23 T cell receptor beta chains came from one sample sequenced in a study of vaccination effects on CD4 cells after COVID-19. These receptors' antigens are unknown. Viral peptide pools were used in the ViraFEST assay to expand antigen-specific CD4+ T cells, and sequencing came afterward. Subsequent to 10 days of culture, CD4+ T cells were isolated. SARS-CoV-2 infection was confirmed by PCR in the person between March and December 2020. Clones were sequenced by immunoSEQ multiplex PCR, and TCRdb holds only the in-frame ones, with some missing. The sample lists 22,000 or so clones, 74% occurring once. This specimen was CD4+ T cells from PBMCs cultured with a peptide pool, taken before COVID-19 vaccination. All receptors come from a human donor who had a prior SARS-CoV-2 infection.

This rearrangement joins TRBV7-9 to TRBJ2-3, with D possibly matching TRBD1 (6 bases). CDR3 length: 14 amino acids. From germline, CDR1 is SEHNR and CDR2 FQNEAQ (reference sequence). V was clipped by 5 bases and J by 2 bases, with 11 bases between them. CDR3: CASSLQGYTDTQYF. The CDR3 nucleotides read TGTGCCAGCAGCCTACAGGGATACACAGATACGCAGTATTTT.

CDR3 residues: CASRRGGSGRAHDEQFF. DNA for the CDR3: TGTGCCAGCAGAAGGGGTGGGAGTGGGAGGGCCCATGATGAGCAGTTCTTC. This chain joins TRBV19 and TRBJ2-1; 7 positions match TRBD2. CDR3 length equals 17 residues. Unmatched junction bases numbered 22, after V lost 9 bases and J lost 8 bases. The germline V gene has CDR1 LNHDA and CDR2 SQIVND (reference sequence). Using reference TRBV19 and TRBJ2-1 for the parts outside the CDR3, the full variable domain is DGGITQSPKYLFRKEGQNVTLSCEQNLNHDAMYWYRQDPGQGLRLIYYSQIVNDFQKGDIAEGYSVSREKKESFPLTVTSAQKNPTAFYLCASRRGGSGRAHDEQFFGPGTRLTVL.

The genes are TRBV7-9 and TRBJ2-3, with TRBD2 matching over 11 bases. Germline assignment: CDR1 SEHNR and CDR2 FQNEAQ (reference sequence). Trimming at V came to 3 bases and at J to 0 bases, leaving 2 bases not matched to a gene. This CDR3 has 16 residues. The CDR3 DNA reads as TGTGCCAGCAGCTTTAGGACTAGCGGGAGCACAGATACGCAGTATTTT. Amino acid sequence: CASSFRTSGSTDTQYF.

The rearrangement joins TRBV20-1 to TRBJ1-4; D is undetermined. The CDR3 loop spans 11 amino acids. V was trimmed by 3 bases and J by 9 bases, leaving 8 bases between them. The germline V gene has CDR1 DFQATT and CDR2 SNEGSKA (reference sequence). The CDR3 DNA sequence: TGCAGTGCTAGTTCCTTCCAAAAACTGTTTTTT. It is translated as CSASSFQKLFF.

CDR3 loop: CASSGVVDSPLHF. Here the CDR3 DNA reads TGTGCCAGCAGTGGTGTGGTGGATTCACCCCTCCACTTT. The chain combines TRBV6-6 with TRBJ1-6; D unclear. This CDR3 has 13 amino acids. Germline V gene data show CDR1 as MNHNY and CDR2 as SVGAGI (reference sequence). The ends were cut back, 5 bases at V and 8 bases at J, with 10 bases in the middle.

This chain links TRBV5-1 with TRBJ2-7, with 7 bases aligning to TRBD1. V lost 4 bases and J lost 2; bases outside the gene matches: 6. CDR1 and CDR2 from the germline V gene are SGHRS and YFSETQ. The CDR3 has 14 residues. The CDR3 loop is CASSKTTGTYEQYF. The CDR3, as DNA: TGCGCCAGCAGCAAAACGACAGGGACCTACGAGCAGTACTTC.

The genes are TRBV7-8 and TRBJ1-2; 9 positions match TRBD1. The CDR3 spans 17 residues. From germline, CDR1 is SGHVS and CDR2 FQNEAQ. Unmatched junction bases numbered 15, after V lost 2 bases and J lost 8 bases. The CDR3 region has the DNA TGTGCCAGCAGCTTAAGCCCAAAATACGGGACAGGGAAGGGCTACACCTTC. Its translation is CASSLSPKYGTGKGYTF.

This chain joins TRBV4-3 and TRBJ2-7, with 16 bases identical to TRBD2. The CDR3 sequence is 15 residues long. After removal of 4 bases from V and 4 bases from J, the junction contained 1 base not matched to a gene. Germline V gene data show CDR1 as LGHNA and CDR2 as YSLEER. Written as DNA, the CDR3 is TGCGCCAGCAGCCGGGGACTAGCGGGAGGGTACGAGCAGTACTTC. Translation gives CASSRGLAGGYEQYF.

The rearrangement uses TRBV2 and TRBJ2-2; D may be TRBD1 (6 bases). Germline CDR1 SNHLY, CDR2 FYNNEI. The CDR3 consists of 12 residues. V lost 6 bases, J lost 11 bases, and 13 bases lay in between. CDR3 in amino acids: CASREQGRELFF. The CDR3 nucleotides are TGTGCCAGCAGAGAACAGGGTCGAGAGCTGTTTTTT.

The rearrangement links TRBV5-1 to TRBJ1-1, with a possible D match to TRBD1 (6 bases). The CDR3 extends over 14 amino acids. Germline V gene lookup returns CDR1 SGHRS and CDR2 YFSETQ. Trimming stripped 4 bases from V and 3 bases from J, with 13 bases between. This chain's CDR3 is CASSLTGYDTEAFF. CDR3 nucleotide sequence: TGCGCCAGCAGCCTAACAGGGTACGACACTGAAGCTTTCTTT.

J is TRBJ1-3 and V is TRBV7-9; D gene ambiguous. The CDR3 extends over 10 amino acids. Germline-derived CDR1 and CDR2 are SEHNR and FQNEAQ (reference sequence). V lost 5 bases and J 6 bases, leaving 2 bases between the germline ends. The CDR3 region is CASSINTIYF. The CDR3 coding sequence is TGTGCCAGCAGCATAAACACCATATATTTT.

The chain employs TRBV4-1 and TRBJ2-1; TRBD2 is a possible D gene (7 bases). Germline CDR1 MGHRA, CDR2 YSYEKL. The CDR3 sequence is 17 residues long. Trimming shortened V by 4 bases and J by 7 bases, and 23 bases separated the two germline ends. CDR3: CASSRGGLAVLGNEQFF. CDR3 DNA: TGCGCCAGCAGCCGGGGGGGGCTAGCGGTCTTGGGGAATGAGCAGTTCTTC.

The chain links TRBV5-5 to TRBJ2-3; no firm D call. This CDR3 region has 15 residues. Germline assignment: CDR1 SGHKS and CDR2 YYEKEE (reference sequence). Trimming took off 1 base at V and 0 bases at J, with 9 bases between the two ends. The CDR3 DNA reads as TGTGCCAGCAGCTTGCCCCCGACTAGCACAGATACGCAGTATTTT. Its protein is CASSLPPTSTDTQYF.

The chain is built from TRBV18 and TRBJ1-5; perhaps TRBD1 as D (6 bases). The germline V and J ends were trimmed by 6 bases and 6 bases, with 18 bases remaining between them. Germline V lookup: CDR1 KGHSH, CDR2 LQKENI. The CDR3 spans 15 residues. The CDR3 loop reads CASSKTGGGPQPQHF. The CDR3 DNA follows: TGTGCCAGCTCCAAAACGGGGGGGGGCCCTCAGCCCCAGCATTTT.

The chain combines TRBV27 with TRBJ2-3; D is undetermined. V was clipped by 8 bases and J by 9 bases, with 21 bases between them. This CDR3 has 14 amino acids. The germline V gene has CDR1 MNHEY and CDR2 SMNVEV (reference sequence). This CDR3 reads CASRGSPRHETQYF. The CDR3 DNA sequence: TGTGCCAGCCGTGGGTCGCCCCGACACGAAACGCAGTATTTT.

The chain joins TRBV2 to TRBJ2-7, with D perhaps given as TRBD1 or TRBD2 (5 bases each). The CDR3 has 14 residues. The V end was cut by 11 bases, the J end by 2 bases, with 19 bases between. Germline values: CDR1 SNHLY, CDR2 FYNNEI. Here the CDR3 DNA reads TGTGCCGCCGGACGGCTGGGGCGGGCCTACGAGCAGTACTTC. Amino acids: CAAGRLGRAYEQYF. Full variable domain (missing parts from reference TRBV2 and TRBJ2-7): EPEVTQTPSHQVTQMGQEVILRCVPISNHLYFYWYRQILGQKVEFLVSFYNNEISEKSEIFDDQFSVERPDGSNFTLKIRSTKLEDSAMYFCAAGRLGRAYEQYFGPGTRLTVT.

The V gene is TRBV5-4, the J gene TRBJ2-5, with TRBD1 matching over 9 bases. The CDR3 extends over 15 amino acids. Germline V lookup: CDR1 SGHNT, CDR2 YYREEE (reference sequence). Losses at the gene ends were 4 bases for V and 5 bases for J; bases not matched to a gene: 9. The CDR3 region has the DNA TGTGCCAGCAGCCTAGGGACAGGGACGTGGGAGACCCAGTACTTC. Translation gives CASSLGTGTWETQYF.

The chain is built from TRBV9 and TRBJ2-3; no clear D. Germline CDR1 SGDLS, CDR2 YYNGEE. There are 12 residues in the CDR3. V was clipped by 4 bases and J by 2 bases, with 5 bases between them. The CDR3 spells CASSQITDTQYF. For the CDR3, the DNA is TGTGCCAGCAGCCAGATCACAGATACGCAGTATTTT.

The rearrangement joins TRBV4-3 to TRBJ2-1; TRBD2 matches at 7 bases. CDR3 length: 15 residues. V gave up 1 base and J gave up 7 bases; unmatched junction bases: 7. Germline values: CDR1 LGHNA, CDR2 YSLEER. CDR3 bases: TGCGCCAGCAGCCAAGTGTGGGGGAGGGCGAATGAGCAGTTCTTC. This gives the protein CASSQVWGRANEQFF.

The genes are TRBV11-2 and TRBJ2-2, with D possibly matching TRBD2 (5 bases). The CDR3 spans 16 residues. Trimming removed 5 bases at V and 0 bases at J, with 13 bases between. CDR1 and CDR2 (germline): SGHAT, FQNNGV. CDR3 DNA: TGTGCCAGCAGCCGTTCAGGAGGTACGAACACCGGGGAGCTGTTTTTT. Protein sequence: CASSRSGGTNTGELFF.

This clone was counted a single time. This chain links TRBV5-1 with TRBJ2-3, with D maybe TRBD1 (6 bases). Between the trimmed V and J ends, which lost 5 bases and 5 bases, there was a span of 18 bases. The CDR3 contains 15 residues. Germline assignment: CDR1 SGHRS and CDR2 YFSETQ. The CDR3 coding sequence is TGCGCCAGCAGTCACACCAGGGGTTTTCGAGATACGCAGTATTTT. The encoded protein is CASSHTRGFRDTQYF.

This chain connects TRBV30 to TRBJ1-3, with unresolved D. The CDR3 sequence is 13 residues long. Germline V gene lookup returns CDR1 GTSNPN and CDR2 SVGIG (reference sequence). V was shortened by 0 bases and J by 0 bases, with 3 bases between the two germline ends. The CDR3 reads CAWSVTSGNTIYF. CDR3 coding DNA: TGTGCCTGGAGTGTCACCTCTGGAAACACCATATATTTT.

The chain uses TRBV4-1 and TRBJ2-7; D ambiguous. Germline V gives CDR1 MGHRA, CDR2 YSYEKL. The CDR3 contains 14 residues. With 1 base removed from V and 2 bases from J, the gap between germline ends came to 9 bases. The CDR3 loop reads CASSQVFVPYEQYF. CDR3 nucleotide sequence: TGCGCCAGCAGCCAAGTTTTTGTTCCCTACGAGCAGTACTTC.